The present entry profiles one T cell receptor beta chain with its context. Its antigen is still unknown. This entry comes from a study of cytomegalovirus exposure and HLA in healthy donors. General observations from the study: One variant, a missense change in DCLRE1C, was linked in a later analysis to TCR beta V- and J-gene trimming. Listed as cytomegalovirus-associated were more than 150 TCR beta chains.

Germline V gene lookup returns CDR1 LGHNA and CDR2 YNFKEQ. The CDR3 has 16 residues. The V end lost 4 bases, the J end lost 4 bases, and 17 bases lay between the germline ends. A multiplex PCR was run with 60 Vbeta primers and 13 Jbeta primers. Repertoires were generated with immunoSEQ multiplex PCR, while TCRdb's copy carries only in-frame clones and drops some. The repertoire has about 160,000 clones, roughly 70% of them found once; the top ten carry approximately 7.1%. This TCR derives from a man between 40 and 49 years old in good health and CMV-seropositive. Sequenced material: PBMCs. The V and J genes are TRBV4-2 and TRBJ1-3; the D gene is possibly TRBD1 (5 bases). The CDR3 bases are TGTGCCAGCAGCCCCACCTTTTCAGGGTCGGGAAACACCATATATTTT. Protein sequence: CASSPTFSGSGNTIYF.